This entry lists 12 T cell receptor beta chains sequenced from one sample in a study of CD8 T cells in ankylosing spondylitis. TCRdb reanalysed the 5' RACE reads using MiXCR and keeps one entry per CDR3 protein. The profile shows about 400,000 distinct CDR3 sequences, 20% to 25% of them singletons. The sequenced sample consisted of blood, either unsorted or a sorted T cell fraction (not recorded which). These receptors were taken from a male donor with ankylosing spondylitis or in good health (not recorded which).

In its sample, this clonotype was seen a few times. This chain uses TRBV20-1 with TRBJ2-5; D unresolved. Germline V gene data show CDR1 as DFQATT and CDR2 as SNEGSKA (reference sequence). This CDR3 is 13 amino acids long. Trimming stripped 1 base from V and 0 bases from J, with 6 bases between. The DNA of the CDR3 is TGCAGTGCTAGAGGGCTCAACCAAGAGACCCAGTACTTC. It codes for CSARGLNQETQYF.

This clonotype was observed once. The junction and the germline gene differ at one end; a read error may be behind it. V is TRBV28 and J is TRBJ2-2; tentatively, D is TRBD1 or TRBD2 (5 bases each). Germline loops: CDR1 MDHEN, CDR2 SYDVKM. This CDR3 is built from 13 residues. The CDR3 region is CGSSLMGAGELFF. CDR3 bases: TGTGGCAGCAGTTTAATGGGGGCCGGGGAGCTGTTTTTT. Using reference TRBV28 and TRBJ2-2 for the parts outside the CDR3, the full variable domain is DVKVTQSSRYLVKRTGEKVFLECVQDMDHENMFWYRQDPGLGLRLIYFSYDVKMKEKGDIPEGYSVSREKKERFSLILESASTNQTSMYLCGSSLMGAGELFFGEGSRLTVL.

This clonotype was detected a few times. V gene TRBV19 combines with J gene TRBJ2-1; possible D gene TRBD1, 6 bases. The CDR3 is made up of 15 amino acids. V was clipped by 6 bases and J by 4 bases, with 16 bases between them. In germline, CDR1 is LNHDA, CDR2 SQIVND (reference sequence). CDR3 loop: CASSLVGQPYNEQFF. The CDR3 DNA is TGTGCCAGTAGCCTCGTAGGACAGCCTTACAATGAGCAGTTCTTC.

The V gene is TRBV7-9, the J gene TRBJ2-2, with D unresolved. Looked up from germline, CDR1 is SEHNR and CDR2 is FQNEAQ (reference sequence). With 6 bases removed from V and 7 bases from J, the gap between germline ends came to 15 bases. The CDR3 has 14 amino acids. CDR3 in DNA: TGTGCCAGCAGTCCTTTCCTCCCCCGCGGGGAGCTGTTTTTT. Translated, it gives CASSPFLPRGELFF.

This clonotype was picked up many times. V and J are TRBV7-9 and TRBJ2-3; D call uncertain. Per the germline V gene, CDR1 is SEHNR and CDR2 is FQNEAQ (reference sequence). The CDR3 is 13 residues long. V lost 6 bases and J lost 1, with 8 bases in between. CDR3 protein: CASSSLGTDTQYF. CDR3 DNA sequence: TGTGCCAGCAGTTCTCTCGGCACAGATACGCAGTATTTT.

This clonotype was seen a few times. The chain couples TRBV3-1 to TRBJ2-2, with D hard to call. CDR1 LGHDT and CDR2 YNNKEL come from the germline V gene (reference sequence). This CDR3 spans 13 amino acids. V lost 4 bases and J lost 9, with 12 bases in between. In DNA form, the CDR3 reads TGTGCCAGCAGCCGAGAGCAACTCCGGGAGCTGTTTTTT. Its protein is CASSREQLRELFF.

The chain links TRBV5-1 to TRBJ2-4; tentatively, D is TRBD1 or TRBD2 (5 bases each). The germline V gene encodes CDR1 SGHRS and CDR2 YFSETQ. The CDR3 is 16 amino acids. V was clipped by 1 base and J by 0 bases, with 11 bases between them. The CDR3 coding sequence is TGCGCCAGCAGCTTGCCCGTGGGACCAGCCAAAAACATTCAGTACTTC. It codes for CASSLPVGPAKNIQYF.

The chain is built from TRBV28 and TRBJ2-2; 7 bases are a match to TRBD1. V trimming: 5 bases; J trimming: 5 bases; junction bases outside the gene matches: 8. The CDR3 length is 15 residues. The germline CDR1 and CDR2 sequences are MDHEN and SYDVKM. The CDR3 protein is CASSTTGWKTGELFF. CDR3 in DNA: TGTGCCAGCAGTACGACAGGGTGGAAGACCGGGGAGCTGTTTTTT.

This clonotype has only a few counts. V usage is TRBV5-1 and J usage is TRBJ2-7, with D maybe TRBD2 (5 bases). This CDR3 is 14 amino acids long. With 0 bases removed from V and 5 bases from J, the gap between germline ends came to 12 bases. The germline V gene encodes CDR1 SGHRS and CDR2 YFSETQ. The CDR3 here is CASSLVLASDEQYF. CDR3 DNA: TGCGCCAGCAGCTTGGTTCTAGCATCGGACGAGCAGTACTTC. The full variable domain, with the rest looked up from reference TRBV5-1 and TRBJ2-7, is KAGVTQTPRYLIKTRGQQVTLSCSPISGHRSVSWYQQTPGQGLQFLFEYFSETQRNKGNFPGRFSGRQFSNSRSEMNVSTLELGDSALYLCASSLVLASDEQYFGPGTRLTVT.

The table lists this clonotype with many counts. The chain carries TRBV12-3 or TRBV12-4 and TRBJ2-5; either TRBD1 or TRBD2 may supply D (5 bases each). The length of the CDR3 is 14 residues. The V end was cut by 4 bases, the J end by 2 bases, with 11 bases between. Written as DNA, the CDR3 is TGTGCCAGCAGTTCCTGGGGGACGCAAGAGACCCAGTACTTC. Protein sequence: CASSSWGTQETQYF.

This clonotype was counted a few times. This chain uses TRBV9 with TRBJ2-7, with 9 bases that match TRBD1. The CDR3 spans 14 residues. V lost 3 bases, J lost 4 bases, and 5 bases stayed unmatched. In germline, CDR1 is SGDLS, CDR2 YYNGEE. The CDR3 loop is CASSGRDRVYEQYF. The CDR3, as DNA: TGTGCCAGCAGCGGGCGGGACAGGGTATACGAGCAGTACTTC.

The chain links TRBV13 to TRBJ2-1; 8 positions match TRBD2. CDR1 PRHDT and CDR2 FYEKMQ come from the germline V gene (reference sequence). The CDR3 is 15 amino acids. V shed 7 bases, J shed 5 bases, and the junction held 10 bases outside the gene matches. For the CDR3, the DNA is TGTGCCAGCACGGTGACTAGCGAGAGACACAATGAGCAGTTCTTC. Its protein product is CASTVTSERHNEQFF.